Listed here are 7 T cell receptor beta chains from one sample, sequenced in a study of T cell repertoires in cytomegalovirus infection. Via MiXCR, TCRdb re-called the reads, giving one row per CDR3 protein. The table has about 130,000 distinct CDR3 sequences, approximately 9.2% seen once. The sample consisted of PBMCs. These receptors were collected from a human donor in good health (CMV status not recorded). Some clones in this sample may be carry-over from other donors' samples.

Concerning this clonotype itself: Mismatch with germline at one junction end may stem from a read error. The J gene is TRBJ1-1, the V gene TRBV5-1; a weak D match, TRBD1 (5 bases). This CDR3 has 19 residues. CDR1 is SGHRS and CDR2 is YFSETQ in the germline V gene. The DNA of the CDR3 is TGCGCCAGTAGCTTGATCGCGCCGGGACGGCAAATCGTGAACACTGAAGCTTACTTT. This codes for CASSLIAPGRQIVNTEAYF.

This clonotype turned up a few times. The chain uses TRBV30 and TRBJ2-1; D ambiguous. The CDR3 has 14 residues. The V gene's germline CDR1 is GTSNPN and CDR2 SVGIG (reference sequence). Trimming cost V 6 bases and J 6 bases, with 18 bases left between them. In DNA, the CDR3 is TGTGCCTGTATCCCCACCAGAAACCTCAATGAGCAGTTCTTC. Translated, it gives CACIPTRNLNEQFF.

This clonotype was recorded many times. CDR3 nucleotides: TGTGCCAGCAGCCCTTACGGGGGGGTGCTCGAGACCCAGTACTTC. It translates to CASSPYGGVLETQYF. The chain links TRBV7-2 to TRBJ2-5; 8 nucleotides align to TRBD2. Trimming at V came to 5 bases and at J to 5 bases, leaving 10 bases not matched to a gene. Germline CDR1 SGHTA, CDR2 FQGNSA. CDR3 length: 15 residues.

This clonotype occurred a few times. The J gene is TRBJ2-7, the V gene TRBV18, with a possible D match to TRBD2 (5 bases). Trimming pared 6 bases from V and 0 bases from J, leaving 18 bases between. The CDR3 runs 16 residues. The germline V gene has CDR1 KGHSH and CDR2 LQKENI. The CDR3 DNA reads TGTGCCAGCTCGACCCTCGGAGGAAGGGCCTCCTACGAGCAGTACTTC. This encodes CASSTLGGRASYEQYF.

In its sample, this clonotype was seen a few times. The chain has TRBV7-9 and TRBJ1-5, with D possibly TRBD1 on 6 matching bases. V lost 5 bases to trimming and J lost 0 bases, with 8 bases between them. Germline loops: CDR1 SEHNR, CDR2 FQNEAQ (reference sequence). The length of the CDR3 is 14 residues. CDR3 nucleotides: TGTGCCAGCAGCACGGACAGTAGCAATCAGCCCCAGCATTTT. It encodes CASSTDSSNQPQHF.

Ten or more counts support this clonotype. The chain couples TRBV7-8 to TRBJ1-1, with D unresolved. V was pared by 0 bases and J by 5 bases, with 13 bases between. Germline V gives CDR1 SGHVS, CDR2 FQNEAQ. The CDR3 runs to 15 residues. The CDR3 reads CASSLAPEGYTEAFF. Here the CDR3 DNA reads TGTGCCAGCAGCTTAGCTCCGGAAGGGTATACTGAAGCTTTCTTT.

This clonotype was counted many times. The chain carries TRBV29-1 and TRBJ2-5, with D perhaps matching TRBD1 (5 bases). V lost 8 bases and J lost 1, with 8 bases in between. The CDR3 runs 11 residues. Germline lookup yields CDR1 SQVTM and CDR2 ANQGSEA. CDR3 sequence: CSLTVQETQYF. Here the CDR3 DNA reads TGCAGCCTGACAGTCCAAGAGACCCAGTACTTC.